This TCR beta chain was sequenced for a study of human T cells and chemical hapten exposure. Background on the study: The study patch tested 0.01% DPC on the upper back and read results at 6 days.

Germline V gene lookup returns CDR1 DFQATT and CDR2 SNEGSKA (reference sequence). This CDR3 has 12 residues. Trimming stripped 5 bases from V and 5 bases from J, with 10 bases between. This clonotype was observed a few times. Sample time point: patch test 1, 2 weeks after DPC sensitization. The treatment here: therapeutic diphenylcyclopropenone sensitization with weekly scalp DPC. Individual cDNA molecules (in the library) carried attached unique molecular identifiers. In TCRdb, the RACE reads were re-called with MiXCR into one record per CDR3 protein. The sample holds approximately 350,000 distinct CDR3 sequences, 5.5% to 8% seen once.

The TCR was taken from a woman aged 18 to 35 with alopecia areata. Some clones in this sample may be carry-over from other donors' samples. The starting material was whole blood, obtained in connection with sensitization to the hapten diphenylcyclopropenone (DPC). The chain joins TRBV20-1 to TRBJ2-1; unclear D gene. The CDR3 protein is CSARRRDNEQFF. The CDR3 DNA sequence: TGCAGTGCTCGCCGAAGAGACAATGAGCAGTTCTTC.